This TCR beta chain derives from a study of regulatory T cells in long-lasting Graves disease. Germline V lookup: CDR1 MGHRA, CDR2 YSYEKL. The J segment lost 8 bases and the V segment lost 1 base, leaving 10 bases of the junction unmatched. The CDR3 loop spans 16 amino acids. Study-level findings and limits: The study examined only peripheral blood, not thyroid tissue.

HTBI primers from iRepertoire and Arm-PCR of CDR3 regions yielded the TCR beta libraries. Via MiXCR, TCRdb re-called the multiplex PCR reads, giving one row per CDR3 protein. The sample consists of about 370,000 distinct CDR3 sequences, 15% to 18% of them appearing once. Time point indicated: newly diagnosed GD, antithyroid drugs for less than 3 months. The TCR library used RNA extracted from PBMCs. The authors diagnosed Graves' disease using American Thyroid Association guidelines. With respect to this clonotype: Antigen specificity is unknown.

This clonotype was sampled from a female donor with Graves disease. The rearrangement uses TRBV4-1 and TRBJ1-2; 10 positions agree with TRBD1. Sequenced material: peripheral blood mononuclear cells (PBMCs), taken at new diagnosis, from a patient treated with antithyroid drugs. The CDR3 region is CASSQAIKTGGVGYTF. CDR3 DNA: TGCGCCAGCAGCCAAGCAATTAAGACAGGGGGCGTGGGCTACACCTTC.